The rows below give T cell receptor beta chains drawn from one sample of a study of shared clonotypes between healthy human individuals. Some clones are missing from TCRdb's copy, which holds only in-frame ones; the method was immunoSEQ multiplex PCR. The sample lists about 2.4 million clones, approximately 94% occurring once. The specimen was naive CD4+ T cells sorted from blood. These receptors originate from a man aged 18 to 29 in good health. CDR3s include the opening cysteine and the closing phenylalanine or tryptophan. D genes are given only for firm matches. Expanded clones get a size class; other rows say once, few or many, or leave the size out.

TGCGCCAGCAGCGCAACAGGGGACTACACAGATACGCAGTATTTT | CASSATGDYTDTQYF | - | - | TRBJ2-3 | TRBV5-1
TGTGCCAGCAGCTTAGATTCAGGGCCAGATACGCAGTATTTT | CASSLDSGPDTQYF | - | - | TRBJ2-3 | TRBV7-2
TGTGCCAGCCGGCCGGGTGGGAGGACCTCCTACGAGCAGTACTTC | CASRPGGRTSYEQYF | - | - | TRBJ2-7 | TRBV2
TGTGCCAGCAGTGCTAGACAGGGGGCTTCTGGCTACACCTTC | CASSARQGASGYTF | - | TRBD1 | TRBJ1-2 | TRBV6-1
TGTGCCAGCAGCGAGGCGGTGGCACCCCTCCACTTT | CASSEAVAPLHF | - | - | TRBJ1-6 | TRBV7-9
TGTGCCAGCAGTCTAGGGGGGCAAGGCTACAATGAGCAGTTCTTC | CASSLGGQGYNEQFF | - | - | TRBJ2-1 | TRBV11-2
TGTGCCAGCAGTCCCAACTACGCGACAGGGGTTTTTGAAAAACTGTTTTTT | CASSPNYATGVFEKLFF | - | TRBD1 | TRBJ1-4 | TRBV27
TGCGCCAGCAGTGGAGCGGGGGCCCGCTACAATGAGCAGTTCTTC | CASSGAGARYNEQFF | - | TRBD2 | TRBJ2-1 | TRBV5-1
TGTGCCAGCAGTTACGAAGAGAAGACCTACGAGCAGTACTTC | CASSYEEKTYEQYF | - | - | TRBJ2-7 | TRBV6-5
TGTGCCAGCAGCTTGGACGGGGCCTATAATTCACCCCTCCACTTT | CASSLDGAYNSPLHF | - | - | TRBJ1-6 | TRBV11-2
TGTGCCAGCAGCGCCCCCCTAGCGTTCTCCTACAATGAGCAGTTCTTC | CASSAPLAFSYNEQFF | - | - | TRBJ2-1 | TRBV7-2
TGTGCCAGTAGTATCGCACAGAGACAAGAGACCCAGTACTTC | CASSIAQRQETQYF | - | - | TRBJ2-5 | TRBV19
TGTGCCAGCAGTTCTAGCGGGGTGGGCACAGATACGCAGTATTTT | CASSSSGVGTDTQYF | - | TRBD2 | TRBJ2-3 | TRBV7-3
TGTGCCAGCAGCTTAGTCGCCCATTCAATCACAGATACGCAGTATTTT | CASSLVAHSITDTQYF | - | - | TRBJ2-3 | TRBV7-2
TGTGCCAGCAGCGGACTAGCGGGGGAAAACTACAATGAGCAGTTCTTC | CASSGLAGENYNEQFF | - | TRBD2 | TRBJ2-1 | TRBV5-4
TGTGCCAGCAGCGCTAGCGGGAGGGGCACAGATACGCAGTATTTT | CASSASGRGTDTQYF | - | TRBD2 | TRBJ2-3 | TRBV5-8
TGCGCCAGCAGCTTGGCAAGGACTAGCGGGAGTGAGACCCAGTACTTC | CASSLARTSGSETQYF | few | TRBD2 | TRBJ2-5 | TRBV5-1
TGTGCCAGCAGGTTGGGAACAGGGTTCGGTGGCTACACCTTC | CASRLGTGFGGYTF | - | - | TRBJ1-2 | TRBV2
TGCGCCAGCACCCCCAATCTGTTGAGCTCCTATAATTCACCCCTCCACTTT | CASTPNLLSSYNSPLHF | - | - | TRBJ1-6 | TRBV5-1
TGCAGTGCTGGGATTGGGACTGAAGCTTTCTTT | CSAGIGTEAFF | - | - | TRBJ1-1 | TRBV20-1
TGTGCCACCAGCTTGGGACAGGGATCGTCTAACTATGGCTACACCTTC | CATSLGQGSSNYGYTF | - | TRBD1 | TRBJ1-2 | TRBV15
TGTGCCAGCAGTTTACCGGGGGGAGGTGAAGCTTTCTTT | CASSLPGGGEAFF | - | - | TRBJ1-1 | TRBV27
TGTGCCAGCAGCTCCGCCGGGACAACGAACACTGAAGCTTTCTTT | CASSSAGTTNTEAFF | - | - | TRBJ1-1 | TRBV7-9
TGTGCCAGCAGCGTAGACTCGTCCTCGTCCTACGAGCAGTACTTC | CASSVDSSSSYEQYF | - | - | TRBJ2-7 | TRBV9
TGTGCCAGCAGTTTTTTTCTCCCACTAGCGATGAGCGCCTACAATGAGCAGTTCTTC | CASSFFLPLAMSAYNEQFF | - | TRBD2 | TRBJ2-1 | TRBV28
TGTGCCAGCTCACTGGACAGGGATGAAAAACTGTTTTTT | CASSLDRDEKLFF | - | TRBD1 | TRBJ1-4 | TRBV18
TGTGCCTGGAGTGTACTTAGCGGGGGGAGAGAGACCCAGTACTTC | CAWSVLSGGRETQYF | - | TRBD2 | TRBJ2-5 | TRBV30
TGTGCCAGTAGCATGAGGGGGGCCGGGGAGCTGTTTTTT | CASSMRGAGELFF | once | - | TRBJ2-2 | TRBV19
TGTGCCAGCAGCGGACTAGCGGGGGGGTTATACAATGAGCAGTTCTTC | CASSGLAGGLYNEQFF | - | TRBD2 | TRBJ2-1 | TRBV9
TGTGCCATCAGTGAGGATGGTGTGAGGAACACCGGGGAGCTGTTTTTT | CAISEDGVRNTGELFF | - | - | TRBJ2-2 | TRBV10-3
TGTGCCAGCAGCTTAGATTCCCCCCCTAGCGGGGGGGAAGAGACCCAGTACTTC | CASSLDSPPSGGEETQYF | - | TRBD2 | TRBJ2-5 | TRBV11-3
TGCGCCAGCAGCCGAGACAGGGCTTGGGACTATGGCTACACCTTC | CASSRDRAWDYGYTF | - | TRBD1 | TRBJ1-2 | TRBV4-1